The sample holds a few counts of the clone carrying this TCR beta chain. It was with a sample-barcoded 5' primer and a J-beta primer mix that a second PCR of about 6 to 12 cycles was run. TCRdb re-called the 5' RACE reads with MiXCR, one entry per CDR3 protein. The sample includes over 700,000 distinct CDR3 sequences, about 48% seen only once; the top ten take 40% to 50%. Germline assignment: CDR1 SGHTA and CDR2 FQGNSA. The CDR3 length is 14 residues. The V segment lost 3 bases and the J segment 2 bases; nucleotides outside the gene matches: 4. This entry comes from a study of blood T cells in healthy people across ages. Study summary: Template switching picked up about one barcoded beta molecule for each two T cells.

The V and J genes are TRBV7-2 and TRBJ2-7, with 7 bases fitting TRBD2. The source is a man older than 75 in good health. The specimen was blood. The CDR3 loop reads CASSFERGPYEQYF. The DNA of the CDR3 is TGTGCCAGCAGCTTTGAGCGGGGCCCCTACGAGCAGTACTTC.